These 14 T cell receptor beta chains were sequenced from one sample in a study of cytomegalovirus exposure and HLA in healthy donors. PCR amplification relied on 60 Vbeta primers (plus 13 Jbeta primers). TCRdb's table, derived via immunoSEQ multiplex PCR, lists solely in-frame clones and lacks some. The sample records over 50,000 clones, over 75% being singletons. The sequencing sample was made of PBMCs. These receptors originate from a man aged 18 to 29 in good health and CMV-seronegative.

Here the CDR3 reads CSVEDGRGSVNEQFF. In DNA form, the CDR3 reads TGCAGCGTTGAAGACGGCCGCGGGTCGGTCAATGAGCAGTTCTTC. This chain uses TRBV29-1 with TRBJ2-1, with D possibly matching TRBD2 (5 bases). Germline-derived CDR1 and CDR2 are SQVTM and ANQGSEA. CDR3 length: 15 amino acids. Trimming cost V 0 bases and J 6 bases, with 15 bases left between them.

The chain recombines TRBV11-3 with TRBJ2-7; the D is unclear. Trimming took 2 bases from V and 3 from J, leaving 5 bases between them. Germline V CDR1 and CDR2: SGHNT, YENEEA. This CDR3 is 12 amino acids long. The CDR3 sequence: CASSLTVYEQYF. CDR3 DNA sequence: TGTGCCAGCAGCTTAACGGTCTACGAGCAGTACTTC.

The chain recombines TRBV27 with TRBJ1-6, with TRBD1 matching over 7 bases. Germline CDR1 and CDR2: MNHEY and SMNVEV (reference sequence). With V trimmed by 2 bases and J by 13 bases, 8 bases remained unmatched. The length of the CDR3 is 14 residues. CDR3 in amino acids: CASSLGDRDTPLHF. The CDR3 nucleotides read TGTGCCAGCAGTTTAGGGGACAGAGATACTCCCCTCCACTTT.

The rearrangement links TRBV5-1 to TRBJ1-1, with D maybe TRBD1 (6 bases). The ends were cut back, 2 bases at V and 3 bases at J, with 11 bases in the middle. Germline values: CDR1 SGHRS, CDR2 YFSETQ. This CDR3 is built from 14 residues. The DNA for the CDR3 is TGCGCCAGCAGCTTACAGGGTTGGGACACTGAAGCTTTCTTT. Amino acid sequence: CASSLQGWDTEAFF.

Here the CDR3 reads CASSVGPESYEQYF. The CDR3 coding sequence is TGTGCCAGCAGCGTAGGTCCCGAGAGCTACGAGCAGTACTTC. The chain uses TRBV9 and TRBJ2-7; D is ambiguous. With 0 bases removed from V and 3 bases from J, the gap between germline ends came to 10 bases. This CDR3 spans 14 amino acids. Germline CDR1 is SGDLS and CDR2 is YYNGEE.

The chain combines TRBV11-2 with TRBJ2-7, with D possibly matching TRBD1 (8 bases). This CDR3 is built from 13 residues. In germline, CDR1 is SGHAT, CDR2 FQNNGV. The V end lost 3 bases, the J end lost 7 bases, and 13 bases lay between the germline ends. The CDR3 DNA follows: TGTGCCAGCAGCTTTTCACAGGGGGGGGAGCAGTACTTC. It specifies CASSFSQGGEQYF.

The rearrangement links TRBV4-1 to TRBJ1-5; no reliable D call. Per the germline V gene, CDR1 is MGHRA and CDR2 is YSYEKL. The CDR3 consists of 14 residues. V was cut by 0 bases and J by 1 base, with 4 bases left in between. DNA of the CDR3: TGCGCCAGCAGCCAAGATTTAAGCAATCAGCCCCAGCATTTT. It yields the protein CASSQDLSNQPQHF.

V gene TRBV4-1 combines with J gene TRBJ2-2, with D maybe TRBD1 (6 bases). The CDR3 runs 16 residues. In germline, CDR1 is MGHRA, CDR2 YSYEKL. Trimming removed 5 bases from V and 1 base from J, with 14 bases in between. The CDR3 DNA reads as TGCGCCAGCAGCTCGGCAAGGACAGTGAACACCGGGGAGCTGTTTTTT. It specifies CASSSARTVNTGELFF.

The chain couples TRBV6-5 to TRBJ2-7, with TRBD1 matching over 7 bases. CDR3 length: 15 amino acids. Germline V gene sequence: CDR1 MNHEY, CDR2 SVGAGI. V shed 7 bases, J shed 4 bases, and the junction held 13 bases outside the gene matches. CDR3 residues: CASTPDRAQGYEQYF. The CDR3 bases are TGTGCCAGCACCCCTGACAGGGCCCAGGGGTACGAGCAGTACTTC.

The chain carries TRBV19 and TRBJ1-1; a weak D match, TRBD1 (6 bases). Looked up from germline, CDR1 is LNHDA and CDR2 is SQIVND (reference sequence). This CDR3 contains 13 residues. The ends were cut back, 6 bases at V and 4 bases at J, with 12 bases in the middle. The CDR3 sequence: CASRMDSRTEAFF. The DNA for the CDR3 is TGTGCCAGTAGGATGGACAGCCGCACTGAAGCTTTCTTT.

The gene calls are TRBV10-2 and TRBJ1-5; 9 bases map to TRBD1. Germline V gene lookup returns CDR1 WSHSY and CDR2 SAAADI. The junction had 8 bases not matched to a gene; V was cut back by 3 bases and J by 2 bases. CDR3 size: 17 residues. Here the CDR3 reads CASSDPDRGGGNQPQHF. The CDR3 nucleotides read TGCGCCAGCAGTGACCCGGACAGGGGAGGGGGCAATCAGCCCCAGCATTTT.

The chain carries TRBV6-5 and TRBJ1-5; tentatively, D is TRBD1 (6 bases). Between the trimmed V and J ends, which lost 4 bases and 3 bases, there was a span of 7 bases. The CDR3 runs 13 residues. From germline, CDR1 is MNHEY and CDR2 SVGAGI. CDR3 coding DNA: TGTGCCAGCAGTTGGACAGTCAATCAGCCCCAGCATTTT. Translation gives CASSWTVNQPQHF.

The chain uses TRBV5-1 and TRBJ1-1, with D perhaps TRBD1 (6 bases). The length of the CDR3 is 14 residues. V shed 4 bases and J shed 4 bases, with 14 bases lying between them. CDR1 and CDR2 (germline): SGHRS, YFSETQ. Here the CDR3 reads CASSIYREGTEAFF. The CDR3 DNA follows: TGCGCCAGCAGCATTTACAGGGAAGGCACTGAAGCTTTCTTT.

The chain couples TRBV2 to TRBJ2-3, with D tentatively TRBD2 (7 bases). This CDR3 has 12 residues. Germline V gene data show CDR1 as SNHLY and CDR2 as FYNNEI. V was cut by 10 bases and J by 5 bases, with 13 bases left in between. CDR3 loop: CATRGAGDTQYF. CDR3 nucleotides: TGTGCCACCCGGGGGGCCGGAGATACGCAGTATTTT. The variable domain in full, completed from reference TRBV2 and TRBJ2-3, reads EPEVTQTPSHQVTQMGQEVILRCVPISNHLYFYWYRQILGQKVEFLVSFYNNEISEKSEIFDDQFSVERPDGSNFTLKIRSTKLEDSAMYFCATRGAGDTQYFGPGTRLTVL.